These T cell receptor beta chains were read from a single sample in a study of T cells in Graves' hyperthyroidism and ophthalmopathy. TCRdb passed the multiplex PCR reads through MiXCR, listing each CDR3 protein once. This sample has a few hundred thousand distinct CDR3 sequences, with 19% found just once. Material: blood. The receptors were gathered from a woman aged 18-29 years with Graves' hyperthyroidism. Both conserved end residues are part of each CDR3. A D gene is named only where the DNA matches it firmly. Where a row states a size, it is once, few, many or the class of an expanded clone; other rows omit it.

V gene	clone size	D gene	J gene	CDR3 DNA	CDR3 protein
TRBV7-8	many	TRBD1	TRBJ2-7	TGTGCCAGCAGCAAGACAGGGTACTACGAGCAGTACTTC	CASSKTGYYEQYF
TRBV10-3	-	-	TRBJ2-2	TGTGCCATCAGTGAGTCAACGGGGCCCGGGGAGCTGTTTTTT	CAISESTGPGELFF
TRBV6-1	many	-	TRBJ1-1	TGTGCCAGCACCTTGGCCAGGAACACTGAAGCTTTCTTT	CASTLARNTEAFF
TRBV5-1	-	-	TRBJ2-5	TGCGCCAGCAGCTTGGCGGGACGCTCAGTACAGTACTTC	CASSLAGRSVQYF
TRBV12-3/TRBV12-4	many	-	TRBJ1-2	TGTGCCAGCAGTTTCGAGGGGTATGGCTACACCTTC	CASSFEGYGYTF
TRBV5-6	many	TRBD1	TRBJ2-7	TGTGCCAGCAGCGTATCCGGGACAGGGGGTCGAGAGCAGTACTTC	CASSVSGTGGREQYF
TRBV20-1	-	-	TRBJ2-7	TGCAGTCTCGAGAGGGGCAGCTCCTACGAGCAGTACTTC	CSLERGSSYEQYF
TRBV13	many	-	TRBJ2-6	TGTGCCAGCAGCCACAACTCTGGGGCCAACGTCCTGACTTTC	CASSHNSGANVLTF
TRBV24-1	many	TRBD1	TRBJ2-7	TGTGCCACCAGTGATTTACGGGACAGAAACGAGCAGTACTTC	CATSDLRDRNEQYF
TRBV11-2	few	-	TRBJ1-1	TGTGCCAGCAGCTTAGAGGGGGCGCTGAGCACTGAAGCTTTCTTT	CASSLEGALSTEAFF
TRBV20-1	many	TRBD2	TRBJ2-5	TGCAGTGCTTTAAAGCGGGGGGAAGAGACCCAGTACTTC	CSALKRGEETQYF
TRBV7-8	many	-	TRBJ1-2	TGTGCCACTTCGGACAGCGTAGGTTTCAACTATGGCTACACCTTC	CATSDSVGFNYGYTF
TRBV28	-	-	TRBJ1-1	TGTGCCAGCAGACTCAATGGGGTCAACACTGAAGCTTTCTTT	CASRLNGVNTEAFF
TRBV7-3	many	TRBD1	TRBJ1-2	TGTGCCAGCAGCTTAACGGGACAGGGTGACCCTAACTATGGCTACACCTTC	CASSLTGQGDPNYGYTF
TRBV28	once	-	TRBJ1-2	TGTGCCAGCTTGCAGGGTTCTATGAACTATGGCTACACCTTC	CASLQGSMNYGYTF
TRBV2	many	-	TRBJ1-5	TGTGCCACCAGCCGGAACAATCAGCCCCAGCATTTT	CATSRNNQPQHF
TRBV11-2	many	-	TRBJ2-2	TGTGCCAGCAGCTTAGTCGCAAGGACCGGGGAGCCGTTTTTT	CASSLVARTGEPFF
TRBV5-1	few	-	TRBJ2-7	TGCGCCAGCAGCTTGGATCAGCTTCTCTACGAGCAGTACTTC	CASSLDQLLYEQYF
TRBV2	many	-	TRBJ1-5	TGTGCCAGCAGTCCCGACAGTTTCAATCAGCCCCAGCATTTT	CASSPDSFNQPQHF
TRBV20-1	many	-	TRBJ2-7	TGCAGTGCTAGCCCCTTGGTACGGATAGCTATGGCGGAGCAGTACTTC	CSASPLVRIAMAEQYF
TRBV28	many	-	TRBJ1-1	TGTGCCAGCAGTACTTGGGAAACGAACACTGAAGCTTTCTTT	CASSTWETNTEAFF
TRBV11-2	-	TRBD1	TRBJ2-7	TGTGCCAGCAGCTCGGACTTCTCAGGGGGCCCTCTTTTCTACGAGCAGTACTTC	CASSSDFSGGPLFYEQYF
TRBV29-1	many	-	TRBJ1-5	TGCAGCGTTGTATCTGATCAGCCCCAGCATTTT	CSVVSDQPQHF
TRBV5-8	many	-	TRBJ1-1	TGTGCCAGCCGTCCGGGGTGGCAGGTTGCAGCTTTCTTT	CASRPGWQVAAFF
TRBV24-1	many	-	TRBJ1-1	TGTGCCACCAGTGACTGGCGGCGGGCTGAAGCTTTCTTT	CATSDWRRAEAFF
TRBV6-1	many	TRBD1	TRBJ2-5	TGTGCCAGCAGTATGGACAGGGAGGAGACCCAGTACTTC	CASSMDREETQYF
TRBV19	many	-	TRBJ1-1	TGTGCCAGCCGTCCACTGGGACGTATGAACACTGAAGCTTTCTTT	CASRPLGRMNTEAFF
TRBV5-1	many	-	TRBJ1-1	TGCGCCAGCAGCCCAGGGAGCACTGAAGCTTTCTTT	CASSPGSTEAFF
TRBV6-2/TRBV6-3	many	TRBD1	TRBJ2-2	TGTGCCAGCAGTTGGGATAGGACAGGGGGCCCGGAGGGAATGTTAGGGGAGCTGTTTTTT	CASSWDRTGGPEGMLGELFF
TRBV30	many	-	TRBJ1-1	TGTGCCTGGAGTTTTTTGAGGGACACTGAAGCTTTCTTT	CAWSFLRDTEAFF
TRBV7-2	many	-	TRBJ2-2	TGTGCCAGCAGCCAATCCCCAGCGAACACCGGGGAGCTGTTTTTT	CASSQSPANTGELFF
TRBV6-5	many	-	TRBJ1-2	TGTGCCAGCAGTTTCGGCATAAACAGGGACCCCGGCTACACCTTC	CASSFGINRDPGYTF
TRBV12-3/TRBV12-4	-	TRBD1	TRBJ2-7	TGTGCCAGCAGTCAAAGGACAGGGTACGGGCAGTACTTC	CASSQRTGYGQYF
TRBV11-2	many	TRBD2	TRBJ2-7	TGTGCCAGCAGCTACCTTAGCGGGAATGACGAGCAGTACTTC	CASSYLSGNDEQYF
TRBV28	many	-	TRBJ1-5	TGTGCCAGCAGTCCGCCCATGGAGCAGCCCCAGCATTTT	CASSPPMEQPQHF
TRBV5-4	few	-	TRBJ2-2	TGTGCCAGCACTCGGGCAGGGGAGAGGGGCACCGGGGAGCTGTTTTTT	CASTRAGERGTGELFF
TRBV20-1	many	-	TRBJ1-2	TGCAGTGCTCCCGGGATGGCTTATGGCTACACCTTC	CSAPGMAYGYTF
TRBV15	many	-	TRBJ2-5	TGTGCCACCAGCAGAGATTTCGAAGGGATCGCGACCCAGTACTTC	CATSRDFEGIATQYF
TRBV5-1	many	-	TRBJ1-4	TGCGCCAGCAGAGGCCGGGACTCAGCTAATGAAAAACTGTTTTTT	CASRGRDSANEKLFF
TRBV5-6	many	TRBD1	TRBJ1-1	TGTGCCAGCAGCCCGACAGGGCGGGTGATAAACACTGAAGCTTTCTTT	CASSPTGRVINTEAFF
TRBV18	many	TRBD1	TRBJ2-7	TGTGCCAGCTCAACCTTAGGACAGGGCCGATTGGGGGAGCAGTACTTC	CASSTLGQGRLGEQYF
TRBV20-1	many	TRBD1	TRBJ1-1	TGCAGTGCTAGAGTTAGAATCAGACACGGCATGAGACAGGGACCTTACACTGAAGCTTTCTTT	CSARVRIRHGMRQGPYTEAFF